What follows are 17 T cell receptor beta chains derived from one specimen sequenced in a study of vaccination and CD4 T cells after COVID-19. Documented treatment: approximately nine-day PBMC culture with coronavirus spike peptide pools or control peptides (ViraFEST assay). Cultured CD4+ T cell DNA was sequenced using the Oncomine TCR Beta short-read assay. TCRdb recomputed calls from the PCR reads with MiXCR, one row per CDR3 protein. The sample comprises some 11,000 distinct CDR3 sequences, 20% to 25% of which are singletons, and 13% rests with the top ten. Their specific antigens are unknown. This specimen was CD4+ T cells from blood, cultured in vitro, taken before SARS-CoV-2 vaccination. The receptor source for this set is a human donor who received a COVID-19 vaccine.

This clonotype showed up just a few times. The J gene is TRBJ1-6, the V gene TRBV2; no firm D call. Germline CDR1 reads SNHLY; CDR2 reads FYNNEI. This CDR3 is 11 amino acids long. Trimming pared 6 bases from V and 7 bases from J, leaving 4 bases between. The CDR3 region is CASRLNSPLHF. In DNA, the CDR3 is TGTGCCAGCAGGCTCAATTCACCCCTCCACTTT.

This clonotype was counted only a few times. The chain is built from TRBV5-6 and TRBJ2-2; D gene ambiguous. The length of the CDR3 is 13 residues. Trimming removed 0 bases at V and 8 bases at J, with 8 bases between. Looked up from germline, CDR1 is SGHDT and CDR2 is YYEEEE. The CDR3 DNA follows: TGTGCCAGCAGCTTGGTCCTATCGGGGGAGCTGTTTTTT. Translated: CASSLVLSGELFF.

V usage is TRBV20-1 and J usage is TRBJ2-5; 7 bases align to TRBD1. The CDR3 has 15 residues. Germline V gene sequence: CDR1 DFQATT, CDR2 SNEGSKA (reference sequence). V lost 6 bases to trimming and J lost 4 bases; unmatched junction nucleotides: 14. CDR3 amino acids: CSASRRTGDRETQYF. The CDR3 nucleotides read TGCAGTGCCAGTCGTAGGACAGGAGACCGAGAGACCCAGTACTTC.

In this sample, this clonotype turned up a few times. V gene TRBV7-9 combines with J gene TRBJ2-3, with TRBD2 matching 8 bases. The CDR3 covers 15 residues. The germline V gene has CDR1 SEHNR and CDR2 FQNEAQ (reference sequence). Trimming took 6 bases from V and 0 from J; bases not matched to a gene: 5. CDR3: CASSYSGASTDTQYF. For the CDR3, the DNA is TGTGCCAGCAGTTATAGCGGGGCGAGCACAGATACGCAGTATTTT.

The chain has TRBV5-4 and TRBJ2-2; TRBD1 aligns across 11 bases. CDR1 is SGHNT and CDR2 is YYREEE in the germline V gene (reference sequence). The CDR3 runs 18 residues. With 6 bases clipped from V and 1 base from J, the junction kept 11 bases outside the gene matches. The CDR3 nucleotides are TGTGCCAGCATGGGACAGGGGGTCGCGGGACTGAACACCGGGGAGCTGTTTTTT. Translated, it gives CASMGQGVAGLNTGELFF.

The CDR3 sequence: CASSLNTLREKLFF. In nucleotides, the CDR3 is TGTGCCAGCAGTCTTAATACCCTCCGGGAAAAACTGTTTTTT. The chain has TRBV2 and TRBJ1-4; D is unresolved. This CDR3 is built from 14 residues. Looked up from germline, CDR1 is SNHLY and CDR2 is FYNNEI. Trimming cost V 5 bases and J 8 bases, with 15 bases left between them.

The rearrangement uses TRBV19 and TRBJ2-3; 7 bases match TRBD1. Per the germline V gene, CDR1 is LNHDA and CDR2 is SQIVND (reference sequence). The CDR3 extends over 17 amino acids. The V and J ends lost 1 base and 1 base, in that order; junction bases with no gene match: 8. The CDR3: CASSIASAGGRTDTQYF. DNA for the CDR3: TGTGCCAGTAGTATAGCTTCGGCAGGGGGTCGCACAGATACGCAGTATTTT.

Within the sample, this clonotype is medium-sized. J is TRBJ1-5 and V is TRBV6-2 or TRBV6-3, with no clear D. The CDR3 consists of 14 residues. In germline, CDR1 is MNHEY, CDR2 SVGEGT. V was cut by 6 bases and J by 7 bases, with 16 bases left in between. CDR3 nucleotide sequence: TGTGCCAGCAGACCCAGTGGGTGGAGCCAGCCCCAGCATTTT. It yields the protein CASRPSGWSQPQHF.

This chain connects TRBV19 to TRBJ1-1; 9 nucleotides agree with TRBD1. Trimming removed 3 bases from V and 1 base from J; junction bases left unmatched: 12. The CDR3 totals 18 residues. CDR1 and CDR2 (germline): LNHDA, SQIVND (reference sequence). The CDR3 sequence is CASSMDPRRQGGNTEAFF. The CDR3 nucleotides read TGTGCCAGTAGTATGGACCCGAGGAGACAGGGGGGGAACACTGAAGCTTTCTTT.

This CDR3 is CASFSVGLAGVNEQFF. The DNA for the CDR3 is TGTGCCAGCTTCTCAGTGGGCCTAGCGGGAGTCAATGAGCAGTTCTTC. The chain uses TRBV18 and TRBJ2-1, with TRBD2 matching 10 bases. The germline V gene encodes CDR1 KGHSH and CDR2 LQKENI. The CDR3 has 16 amino acids. V was clipped by 7 bases and J by 6 bases; unmatched bases: 12.

This clonotype has more than one count but fewer than ten. V and J are TRBV6-2 or TRBV6-3 and TRBJ2-7; D is possibly TRBD2 (6 bases). Germline loops: CDR1 MNHEY, CDR2 SVGEGT. The V end lost 5 bases, the J end lost 0 bases, and 23 bases lay between the germline ends. The CDR3 extends over 18 amino acids. The CDR3 loop reads CASSGDLNGGKTSYEQYF. The CDR3 region has the DNA TGTGCCAGCAGTGGGGACTTGAATGGGGGGAAAACCTCCTACGAGCAGTACTTC.

On this clonotype: The CDR3 ends on some other residue instead of the conserved phenylalanine or tryptophan, so this is likely a read error. The rearrangement uses TRBV6-1 and TRBJ1-1; D not resolved. The V end was cut by 2 bases, the J end by 8 bases, with 12 bases between. The CDR3 contains 13 residues. In germline, CDR1 is MNHNS, CDR2 SASEGT. CDR3 loop: CASSESGWEEAFS. The CDR3 bases are TGTGCCAGCAGTGAATCGGGGTGGGAGGAAGCTTTCTCT.

The chain combines TRBV5-1 with TRBJ1-1, with D perhaps matching TRBD1 (6 bases). CDR3 length equals 15 residues. The germline V and J ends were trimmed by 4 bases and 1 base, with 14 bases remaining between them. Germline values: CDR1 SGHRS, CDR2 YFSETQ. CDR3 DNA sequence: TGCGCCAGCAGCCCCGAAGGGGGGCGGAACACTGAAGCTTTCTTT. Protein product: CASSPEGGRNTEAFF.

This clonotype was seen a handful of times. The chain is built from TRBV20-1 and TRBJ1-4, with TRBD1 matching over 8 bases. CDR3 length equals 16 residues. The trim removed 3 bases at V and 7 bases at J, leaving 13 bases unmatched. Germline V gene data show CDR1 as DFQATT and CDR2 as SNEGSKA (reference sequence). CDR3 DNA: TGCAGTGCTAGGGCTTCCGACAGGGGTGAGAGTGAAAAACTGTTTTTT. Amino acid sequence: CSARASDRGESEKLFF.

V gene TRBV6-2 or TRBV6-3 combines with J gene TRBJ2-7; 8 bases are a match to TRBD2. This CDR3 is 13 amino acids long. V shed 8 bases and J 2 bases; nucleotides not matched to a gene: 5. Germline V gives CDR1 MNHEY, CDR2 SVGEGT. In DNA, the CDR3 is TGTGCCAGCCGGACTAGCTCCCCCTACGAGCAGTACTTC. Translated, it gives CASRTSSPYEQYF.

This clonotype has only a few counts. The V gene is TRBV11-3, the J gene TRBJ1-3; a weak D match, TRBD1 (5 bases). The V gene lost 3 bases and the J gene lost 0 bases, with 12 bases spanning the gap. The CDR3 has 16 residues. Per the germline V gene, CDR1 is SGHNT and CDR2 is YENEEA. The CDR3 loop reads CASSLRDESSGNTIYF. CDR3 DNA sequence: TGTGCCAGCAGCTTGAGGGACGAGAGCTCTGGAAACACCATATATTTT.

This clonotype was picked up a small number of times. The rearrangement links TRBV5-4 to TRBJ2-3, with a possible D match to TRBD1 (5 bases). Germline V gene lookup returns CDR1 SGHNT and CDR2 YYREEE (reference sequence). V gave up 3 bases and J gave up 1 base, with 12 bases separating them. The CDR3 length is 15 residues. CDR3 amino acids: CASSSKDKGTDTQYF. The DNA for the CDR3 is TGTGCCAGCAGCTCAAAGGACAAAGGCACAGATACGCAGTATTTT.